A selection of T cell receptor beta chains follows, all from one sample in a study of T cells in Graves' hyperthyroidism and ophthalmopathy. Using its own MiXCR run on the multiplex PCR reads, TCRdb lists one record per CDR3 protein. Among roughly 710,000 distinct CDR3 sequences listed, over 35% were seen once. Material: blood. Receptor source: a woman aged 40 to 50 with Graves' hyperthyroidism. Each CDR3 is given with its conserved first and last residue. D genes are given only for firm matches. Clone sizes are given selectively: once, few, many, or a class where the clone is expanded.

d_gene: -
v_gene: TRBV13
abundance: -
j_gene: TRBJ2-5
CDR3aa: CASSLIWRETLYF
CDR3nt: TGTGCCAGCAGCTTAATATGGAGGGAGACCCTGTACTTC

d_gene: TRBD2
v_gene: TRBV7-8
abundance: -
j_gene: TRBJ2-1
CDR3aa: CASSTLAGGFSRVEQFF
CDR3nt: TGTGCCAGCAGCACATTAGCGGGAGGGTTCTCGAGGGTTGAGCAGTTCTTC

d_gene: -
v_gene: TRBV7-2
abundance: many
j_gene: TRBJ1-5
CDR3aa: CASSLEDNQPQHF
CDR3nt: TGTGCCAGCAGCTTGGAGGACAATCAGCCCCAGCATTTT

d_gene: -
v_gene: TRBV9
abundance: -
j_gene: TRBJ1-2
CDR3aa: CASSQTTEDGYTF
CDR3nt: TGTGCCAGCAGCCAAACGACAGAGGATGGCTACACCTTC

d_gene: TRBD2
v_gene: TRBV7-3
abundance: -
j_gene: TRBJ2-2
CDR3aa: CASSLGAGGSVSTGELFF
CDR3nt: TGTGCCAGCAGCTTAGGTGCGGGAGGGAGCGTGAGCACCGGGGAGCTGTTTTTT

d_gene: -
v_gene: TRBV10-1
abundance: -
j_gene: TRBJ2-3
CDR3aa: CASSSQGTDTQYF
CDR3nt: TGCGCCAGCAGTTCCCAGGGCACAGATACGCAGTATTTT

d_gene: TRBD1
v_gene: TRBV20-1
abundance: -
j_gene: TRBJ1-1
CDR3aa: CSASPPTGQGIEAFF
CDR3nt: TGCAGTGCTAGCCCCCCCACAGGACAGGGGATTGAAGCTTTCTTT

d_gene: TRBD1
v_gene: TRBV10-3
abundance: many
j_gene: TRBJ1-5
CDR3aa: CAISPNRDSQPQHF
CDR3nt: TGTGCCATCAGTCCCAACAGGGACAGTCAGCCCCAGCATTTT

d_gene: -
v_gene: TRBV7-2
abundance: -
j_gene: TRBJ1-6
CDR3aa: CASSPQDGRDNSPLHF
CDR3nt: TGTGCCAGCAGCCCGCAGGACGGCCGCGATAATTCACCCCTCCACTTT

d_gene: TRBD2
v_gene: TRBV9
abundance: many
j_gene: TRBJ2-5
CDR3aa: CASGGSGGQETQYF
CDR3nt: TGTGCCAGCGGTGGTAGCGGGGGACAAGAGACCCAGTACTTC

d_gene: -
v_gene: TRBV9
abundance: -
j_gene: TRBJ1-6
CDR3aa: CASSPRGVLDSPLHF
CDR3nt: TGTGCCAGCAGCCCAAGGGGGGTTTTGGATTCACCCCTCCACTTT

d_gene: TRBD1
v_gene: TRBV10-3
abundance: many
j_gene: TRBJ1-5
CDR3aa: CAISQDRNNQPQHF
CDR3nt: TGTGCCATCAGTCAGGACAGGAACAATCAGCCCCAGCATTTT

d_gene: -
v_gene: TRBV12-3/TRBV12-4
abundance: many
j_gene: TRBJ1-6
CDR3aa: CASSPRGIGSPLHF
CDR3nt: TGTGCCAGCAGTCCAAGAGGTATTGGATCACCCCTCCACTTT

d_gene: -
v_gene: TRBV7-2
abundance: -
j_gene: TRBJ1-2
CDR3aa: CASSLVSGDDGYTF
CDR3nt: TGTGCCAGCAGTTTAGTGTCAGGGGACGATGGCTACACCTTC

d_gene: TRBD1
v_gene: TRBV10-3
abundance: -
j_gene: TRBJ2-3
CDR3aa: CAISTGEDTQYF
CDR3nt: TGTGCCATCAGTACAGGGGAAGATACGCAGTATTTT

d_gene: -
v_gene: TRBV6-1
abundance: -
j_gene: TRBJ2-7
CDR3aa: CAGSQGPYEQYF
CDR3nt: TGTGCCGGTTCACAGGGCCCCTACGAGCAGTACTTC

d_gene: TRBD1
v_gene: TRBV19
abundance: few
j_gene: TRBJ1-1
CDR3aa: CASSPTGGFAEAFF
CDR3nt: TGTGCCAGTAGTCCAACAGGGGGCTTCGCTGAAGCTTTCTTT

d_gene: -
v_gene: TRBV12-3/TRBV12-4
abundance: many
j_gene: TRBJ1-2
CDR3aa: CASSPGPYGYTF
CDR3nt: TGTGCCAGCAGCCCAGGTCCCTATGGCTACACCTTC

d_gene: -
v_gene: TRBV6-5
abundance: many
j_gene: TRBJ1-3
CDR3aa: CASSYGNTIYF
CDR3nt: TGTGCCAGCAGCTACGGAAACACCATATATTTT

d_gene: TRBD1
v_gene: TRBV29-1
abundance: few
j_gene: TRBJ1-2
CDR3aa: CSVWTGDGYTF
CDR3nt: TGCAGCGTATGGACAGGGGATGGCTACACCTTC